What follows is one T cell receptor beta chain and its context. The table came from immunoSEQ multiplex PCR; TCRdb's copy has only in-frame clones and leaves some out. The sample lists tens of thousands of clones, approximately 87% occurring once. Trimming removed 1 base from V and 7 bases from J; junction bases left unmatched: 8. CDR3 length: 16 amino acids. Germline V gene sequence: CDR1 SEHNR, CDR2 FQNEAQ (reference sequence). The data were obtained in a study of T cell changes during pregnancy in multiple sclerosis. The source material was CD8+ T cells from peripheral blood mononuclear cells, sampled before pregnancy. The chain is built from TRBV7-9 and TRBJ2-1, with 9 bases lining up with TRBD2. This sequence originates from a female donor with multiple sclerosis, enrolled in a pregnancy study. In DNA, the CDR3 is TGTGCCAGCAGCTTAGTTAGCGGGAGAAACTTGAATGAGCAGTTCTTC. This sequence encodes CASSLVSGRNLNEQFF.